One T cell receptor (beta chain) is described in this entry. This clone was detected only once. Its antigen remains unidentified. The record has no base qualities; no much larger clone is one base away. The collaborating institutions used their own protocols to collect whole blood in K2EDTA tubes. For TCRbeta analysis, collaborators shipped samples as frozen whole blood, isolated PBMCs, or DNA extracted from either of those sample types. TCRbeta CDR3 regions were amplified from genomic DNA using the immunoSEQ Assay, a bias-controlled multiplex PCR. The authors' analysis ran thus. The number of nucleated cells in each sample was estimated by amplification of reference gene primers within the assay. Sequence reads were collapsed and filtered to measure the absolute abundance of every unique TCRbeta CDR3 rearrangement. Productive Simpson clonality was computed per sample as the square root of Simpson's diversity index over productive rearrangements. The table comes from immuneACCESS by way of TCRdb, which keeps in-frame sequences with V and J called. Part of the clones is missing from these tables; in studies checked, under half for an unresolved V gene and the rest for unknown reasons. V and J calls and clone size are those listed in that table; D and trimming were worked out from the DNA. In all, the sample holds around 200,000 clones, and around 78% of those were seen once. In total, the top ten clones hold approximately 3% of the sample.

The data were taken from a study of blood T cell repertoires in COVID-19 (dated by TCRdb to the early 2020s). With respect to the entire study: Samples covering the acute and convalescent phases of COVID-19 were provided by collaborators in the United States, Italy and Spain. Subjects who had been exposed to COVID-19, were actively infected with it, or had recovered from it provided the deeply sampled blood TCRbeta repertoires that made up the dataset. The repertoires were made available in a free public database intended to serve as a resource for research on the immune response to SARS-CoV-2. Samples were obtained from the ongoing ImmuneRACE study (first 160 participants) and from some 1,300 subjects provided by 6 global collaborators. A de-identified subject ID, COVID-19 status, age in years and sex were almost always included in the sample metadata. The prospective study material was composed of cDNA or gDNA derived from T cells, B-cell-depleted T cells, or PBMCs. Where available, HLA class I and class II types were obtained from metadata supplied by the sample provider rather than from assay-based typing. What the research found in general, with its limitations: The amount of clinical and demographic metadata varied by source and participant and was provided uncurated.

The CDR3 starts with the cysteine, ends with the phenylalanine, and has 14 residues. The read is trimmed to its CDR3 DNA, 42 bases read in frame from base 1. CDR1 and CDR2 are read off the germline V gene (reference sequence) as MNHEY and SMNVEV. The V end gives up 7 bases and the J end 2 bases, leaving 7 bases in the junction not matched to a gene. Rearrangement joined TRBV27 to TRBJ2-7, with 8 middle bases fitting TRBD2. This sequence was found in a woman older than 75 with active or convalescent COVID-19. The sequenced material came from peripheral blood. The CDR3 reads as follows: CASNSGGAPYEQYF. The DNA sequence follows: TGTGCCAGCAACTCCGGGGGGGCTCCCTACGAGCAGTACTTC.